This T cell receptor (beta chain) was captured in a study of regulatory T cells in long-lasting Graves disease. TCR beta libraries were built with iRepertoire HTBI primers and Arm-PCR of CDR3 regions. Study processing details: Detected in the samples were about 58 TRBV and about 15 TRBJ segments. TCRdb independently ran MiXCR on the multiplex PCR reads; one entry per CDR3 protein. TCRdb's processing, not the study's, gives the V and J calls here. The sample lists 580,000 or so distinct CDR3 sequences; 15% to 20% were seen once. The sample's time point: newly diagnosed GD, antithyroid drugs for less than 3 months. PBMCs provided the RNA from which the TCR library was made. This CDR3 has 16 residues. Germline V CDR1 and CDR2: SGDLS, YYNGEE. Unmatched junction bases numbered 3, after V lost 0 bases and J lost 3 bases. Notes on this clonotype: The antigen remains unidentified.

Study-level results: Among the persistent patients, fewer than 3,500 public clonotypes were shared, more than the approximately 1,000 shared among new patients. Patients with persistent disease showed a bias toward TRBV28, TRBJ1-2 and TRBJ2-5.

These data also formed part of another study, on T cells in Graves' hyperthyroidism and ophthalmopathy.

This sample comprised peripheral blood mononuclear cells (PBMCs), obtained at new diagnosis, from a patient treated with antithyroid drugs. The chain employs TRBV9 and TRBJ2-6; the match to TRBD2 covers 7 bases. The sequence was obtained from a man aged 18 to 35 with Graves disease. The DNA of the CDR3 is TGTGCCAGCAGCGTAGATGGGGGGGTTGGGGCCAACGTCCTGACTTTC. Residues: CASSVDGGVGANVLTF. Supplemented by reference TRBV9 and TRBJ2-6, the full variable domain reads DSGVTQTPKHLITATGQRVTLRCSPRSGDLSVYWYQQSLDQGLQFLIQYYNGEERAKGNILERFSAQQFPDLHSELNLSSLELGDSALYFCASSVDGGVGANVLTFGAGSRLTVL.